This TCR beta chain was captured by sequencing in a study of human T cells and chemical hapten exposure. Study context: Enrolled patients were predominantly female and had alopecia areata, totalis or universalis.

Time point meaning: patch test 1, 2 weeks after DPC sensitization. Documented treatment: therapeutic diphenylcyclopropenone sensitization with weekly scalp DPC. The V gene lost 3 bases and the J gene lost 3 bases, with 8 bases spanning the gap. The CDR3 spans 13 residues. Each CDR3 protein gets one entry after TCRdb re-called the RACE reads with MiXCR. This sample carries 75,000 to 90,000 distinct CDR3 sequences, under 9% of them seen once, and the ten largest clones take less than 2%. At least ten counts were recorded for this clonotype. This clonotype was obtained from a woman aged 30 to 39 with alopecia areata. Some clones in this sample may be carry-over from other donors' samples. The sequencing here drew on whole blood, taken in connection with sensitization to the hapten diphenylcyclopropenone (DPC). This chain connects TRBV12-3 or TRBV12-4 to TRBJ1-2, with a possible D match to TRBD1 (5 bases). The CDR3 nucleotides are TGTGCCAGCAGTTTGGGGGGTTACTATGGCTACACCTTC. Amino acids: CASSLGGYYGYTF.